The rows below give T cell receptor beta chains drawn from one sample of a study of shared clonotypes between healthy human individuals. TCRdb keeps only in-frame clones here, not all; method: immunoSEQ multiplex PCR. This table has 1,400,000 or so clones, just under 99% appearing once. The sample was naive CD4+ T cells sorted from blood. Source of these receptors: a young man in good health. Each CDR3 is given with its conserved first and last residue. D genes are given only for firm matches. Only part of the rows carry a size: once, few, many, or a class if the clone is expanded.

V	J	size	D	CDR3	DNA
TRBV6-5	TRBJ2-1	once	-	CATRVNYNEQFF	TGTGCCACCAGAGTTAACTACAATGAGCAGTTCTTC
TRBV7-8	TRBJ2-1	-	TRBD1	CASSPGGNEQFF	TGTGCCAGCAGCCCAGGGGGCAATGAGCAGTTCTTC
TRBV19	TRBJ2-1	-	TRBD2	CASSPAGPSGWMSSYNEQFF	TGTGCCAGTAGTCCAGCCGGCCCTAGCGGGTGGATGAGCTCCTACAATGAGCAGTTCTTC
TRBV25-1	TRBJ2-1	once	-	CASSELGRNEQFF	TGTGCCAGCAGTGAATTGGGACGAAATGAGCAGTTCTTC
TRBV2	TRBJ2-5	-	-	CASSSEQETQYF	TGTGCCAGCAGTTCTGAACAAGAGACCCAGTACTTC
TRBV29-1	TRBJ2-3	-	TRBD2	CSVGLGTSAADTQYF	TGCAGCGTAGGCCTAGGGACTAGCGCCGCGGATACGCAGTATTTT
TRBV5-1	TRBJ2-5	-	-	CASSLVGTNQETQYF	TGCGCCAGCAGCTTGGTAGGGACAAATCAAGAGACCCAGTACTTC
TRBV11-3	TRBJ2-5	-	-	CASSLAGRSGETQYF	TGTGCCAGCAGCTTAGCGGGGCGGTCGGGGGAGACCCAGTACTTC
TRBV14	TRBJ2-1	-	TRBD2	CASSQETSVGEQFF	TGTGCCAGCAGCCAAGAGACTAGCGTGGGTGAGCAGTTCTTC
TRBV6-6	TRBJ2-2	-	-	CASSYLGVLGELFF	TGTGCCAGCAGTTATTTGGGAGTTCTTGGGGAGCTGTTTTTT
TRBV7-2	TRBJ1-5	-	-	CASSFRSNQPQHF	TGTGCCAGCAGCTTTCGTAGCAATCAGCCCCAGCATTTT
TRBV5-4	TRBJ2-3	-	TRBD2	CASSLGAQLAGITDTQYF	TGTGCCAGCAGCTTGGGGGCACAGCTAGCGGGGATCACAGATACGCAGTATTTT
TRBV5-1	TRBJ2-2	-	-	CASRSDPSGELFF	TGCGCCAGCAGATCGGATCCGAGCGGGGAGCTGTTTTTT
TRBV25-1	TRBJ2-7	-	TRBD2	CASSLPSASGRYNQQYF	TGTGCCAGCAGTTTACCCTCGGCTAGCGGGAGGTACAACCAGCAGTACTTC
TRBV18	TRBJ1-1	-	-	CASSPKTNTEAFF	TGTGCCAGCTCACCTAAGACGAACACTGAAGCTTTCTTT
TRBV4-1	TRBJ2-7	-	TRBD1	CASSQPGQEGYEQYF	TGCGCCAGCAGCCAACCGGGACAGGAGGGCTACGAGCAGTACTTC
TRBV15	TRBJ1-3	-	-	CATSVQLSGNTIYF	TGTGCCACCAGCGTACAGCTCTCTGGAAACACCATATATTTT
TRBV18	TRBJ1-1	-	-	CASSPPSVWNTEAFF	TGTGCCAGCTCACCACCGTCAGTCTGGAACACTGAAGCTTTCTTT
TRBV5-1	TRBJ1-2	-	-	CASKENSHNYGYTF	TGCGCCAGCAAAGAAAACAGCCATAACTATGGCTACACCTTC
TRBV11-2	TRBJ2-6	-	-	CASSVDVSGANVLTF	TGTGCCAGCAGCGTGGACGTCTCTGGGGCCAACGTCCTGACTTTC
TRBV7-7	TRBJ2-3	-	-	CASSLAPGSTDTQYF	TGTGCCAGCAGCTTAGCGCCCGGCAGCACAGATACGCAGTATTTT
TRBV19	TRBJ2-2	-	-	CASSLRGGGELFF	TGTGCCAGTAGTCTACGGGGTGGAGGGGAGCTGTTTTTT
TRBV6-4	TRBJ1-5	-	-	CASSAQLNQPQHF	TGTGCCAGCAGTGCCCAACTCAATCAGCCCCAGCATTTT
TRBV4-3	TRBJ1-5	-	-	CASSLRGGVDQPQHF	TGCGCCAGCAGCCTCCGAGGAGGGGTCGATCAGCCCCAGCATTTT
TRBV7-9	TRBJ2-3	-	-	CASGGRGPDTQYF	TGTGCCAGCGGGGGACGAGGGCCAGATACGCAGTATTTT
TRBV10-2	TRBJ2-7	-	TRBD1	CASSEGPTGAATGEQYF	TGCGCCAGCAGTGAAGGTCCCACAGGGGCGGCGACGGGAGAGCAGTACTTC
TRBV7-9	TRBJ2-7	-	-	CASSPWAEAYEQYF	TGTGCCAGCAGCCCCTGGGCGGAAGCCTACGAGCAGTACTTC
TRBV18	TRBJ2-3	-	-	CASSPLLSPSTDTQYF	TGTGCCAGCTCACCTTTGTTATCCCCTAGCACAGATACGCAGTATTTT
TRBV5-6	TRBJ2-7	-	-	CASSPRTGNAYEQYF	TGTGCCAGCAGCCCACGTACAGGGAATGCATACGAGCAGTACTTC
TRBV15	TRBJ2-1	-	TRBD2	CATTGLAGYNEQFF	TGTGCCACCACGGGACTAGCGGGATACAATGAGCAGTTCTTC
TRBV25-1	TRBJ2-5	-	-	CASNWGATQYF	TGTGCCAGCAATTGGGGCGCTACCCAGTACTTC
TRBV9	TRBJ2-1	-	-	CASSVERRPREQFF	TGTGCCAGCAGCGTAGAGAGGCGACCCCGTGAGCAGTTCTTC
TRBV7-8	TRBJ2-2	-	TRBD2	CASSLVGTSVAGELFF	TGTGCCAGCAGCTTAGTTGGGACTAGCGTGGCCGGGGAGCTGTTTTTT
TRBV9	TRBJ2-5	-	-	CASSVDRGPETQYF	TGTGCCAGCAGCGTAGACCGAGGACCGGAGACCCAGTACTTC
TRBV5-1	TRBJ2-1	-	-	CASSLVGQGYNEQFF	TGCGCCAGCAGCTTGGTAGGGCAGGGCTACAATGAGCAGTTCTTC
TRBV27	TRBJ2-7	-	TRBD1	CASRTVTGTGRSEQYF	TGTGCCAGCAGGACTGTAACCGGGACAGGGAGGTCCGAGCAGTACTTC
TRBV9	TRBJ2-2	-	TRBD2	CASSPRLAGTGELFF	TGTGCCAGCAGCCCCCGGCTAGCGGGCACCGGGGAGCTGTTTTTT
TRBV29-1	TRBJ1-4	-	-	CSALGNDEKLFF	TGCAGCGCCCTGGGAAACGATGAAAAACTGTTTTTT
TRBV5-6	TRBJ1-2	-	TRBD1	CASSLAGGRYGYTF	TGTGCCAGCAGCTTGGCAGGGGGCCGCTATGGCTACACCTTC
TRBV7-2	TRBJ2-3	-	-	CASSWLPVTSTDTQYF	TGTGCCAGCAGCTGGCTTCCGGTAACTAGCACAGATACGCAGTATTTT
TRBV7-6	TRBJ2-1	-	TRBD2	CASSLAVAGAGNEQFF	TGTGCCAGCAGCTTAGCAGTAGCGGGGGCAGGTAATGAGCAGTTCTTC
TRBV7-2	TRBJ2-3	-	TRBD2	CASDLQREFYTDTQYF	TGTGCCAGCGACCTCCAGCGGGAGTTCTACACAGATACGCAGTATTTT
TRBV5-1	TRBJ1-3	once	-	CASQATGNTIYF	TGCGCCAGCCAGGCGACTGGAAACACCATATATTTT
TRBV5-5	TRBJ1-1	-	-	CASFGTLGTTEAFF	TGTGCCAGCTTCGGGACCCTGGGGACCACTGAAGCTTTCTTT
TRBV6-6	TRBJ1-2	-	-	CASTLGYGYTF	TGTGCCAGCACTTTAGGCTATGGCTACACCTTC
TRBV4-1	TRBJ1-5	-	TRBD1	CASSQDRGTGKHF	TGCGCCAGCAGCCAAGATCGAGGGACAGGGAAGCATTTT
TRBV5-4	TRBJ2-2	-	TRBD2	CASSLALAGGPGSGELFF	TGTGCCAGCAGCTTGGCGCTAGCGGGAGGGCCTGGAAGCGGGGAGCTGTTTTTT
TRBV9	TRBJ2-1	-	-	CASSPLDSGIAGEQFF	TGTGCCAGCAGCCCCTTGGACAGTGGAATTGCTGGCGAGCAGTTCTTC
TRBV7-9	TRBJ1-3	-	TRBD1	CASSSLRGDGNTIYF	TGTGCCAGCAGCTCACTCAGGGGGGATGGAAACACCATATATTTT
TRBV19	TRBJ2-6	-	TRBD1	CASSHSRGLGANVLTF	TGTGCCAGTAGTCACTCCAGGGGGCTTGGGGCCAACGTCCTGACTTTC
TRBV18	TRBJ1-1	-	-	CASSPGRSGGENTEAFF	TGTGCCAGCTCACCAGGCAGGTCCGGGGGCGAGAACACTGAAGCTTTCTTT
TRBV29-1	TRBJ2-3	-	-	CSVEPLARPTDTQYF	TGCAGCGTTGAGCCCCTAGCCCGCCCCACAGATACGCAGTATTTT
TRBV7-2	TRBJ2-7	-	-	CASSDPWSGEQYF	TGTGCCAGCAGCGATCCATGGTCGGGGGAGCAGTACTTC
TRBV7-2	TRBJ2-7	-	-	CASSLVPGIYEQYF	TGTGCCAGCAGCTTAGTGCCGGGGATCTACGAGCAGTACTTC